The text below deals with one T cell receptor (beta chain). Germline-derived CDR1 and CDR2 are SGHRS and YFSETQ. V was clipped by 0 bases and J by 0 bases, with 19 bases between them. The CDR3 has 19 amino acids. Unique molecular identifiers were used in preparing the TCRbeta library. TCRdb called the PCR reads again in MiXCR, with one record for every CDR3 protein. The data show 350,000 to 450,000 distinct CDR3 sequences, with about a fifth seen just once and around 3.9% held by the top ten. These data originate in a study of T-cell reconstitution after alpha-beta-depleted transplantation in children.

The material was PBMCs from the stem cell graft donor, obtained from the stem cell graft. The receptor comes from a human donor who donated a stem cell graft to a child with acute myeloid leukemia. The rearrangement joins TRBV5-1 to TRBJ2-1, with D perhaps matching TRBD2 (5 bases). CDR3 DNA: TGCGCCAGCAGCTTGGATCCAGCGGATTTTGCGAGCTCCTACAATGAGCAGTTCTTC. Translating it yields CASSLDPADFASSYNEQFF.